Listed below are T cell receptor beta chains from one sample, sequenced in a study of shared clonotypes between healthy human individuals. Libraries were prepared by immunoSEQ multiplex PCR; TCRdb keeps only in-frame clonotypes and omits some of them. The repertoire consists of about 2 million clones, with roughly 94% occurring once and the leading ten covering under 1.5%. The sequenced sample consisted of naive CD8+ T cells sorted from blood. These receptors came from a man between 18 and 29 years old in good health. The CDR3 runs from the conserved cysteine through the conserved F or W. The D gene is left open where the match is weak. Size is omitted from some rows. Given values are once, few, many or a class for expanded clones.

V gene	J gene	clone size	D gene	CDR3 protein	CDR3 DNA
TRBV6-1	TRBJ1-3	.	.	CASSEDAGHGNTIYF	TGTGCCAGCAGTGAAGATGCAGGGCACGGAAACACCATATATTTT
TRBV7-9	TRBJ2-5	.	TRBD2	CASSPRTSGVRETQYF	TGTGCCAGCAGCCCCCGGACTAGCGGGGTGAGGGAGACCCAGTACTTC
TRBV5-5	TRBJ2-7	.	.	CASSWREAVYEQYF	TGTGCCAGCAGCTGGAGGGAGGCGGTCTACGAGCAGTACTTC
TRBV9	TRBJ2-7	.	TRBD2	CASPPGLADYEQYF	TGTGCCAGCCCTCCGGGACTAGCGGATTACGAGCAGTACTTC
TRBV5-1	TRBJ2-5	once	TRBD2	CASSPDPLAVQETQYF	TGCGCCAGCAGCCCCGATCCACTAGCGGTGCAAGAGACCCAGTACTTC
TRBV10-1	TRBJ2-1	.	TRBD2	CASSEAGGPNEQFF	TGCGCCAGCAGTGAAGCGGGGGGGCCCAATGAGCAGTTCTTC
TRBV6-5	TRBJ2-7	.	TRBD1	CASSYSPGQSYEQYF	TGTGCCAGCAGTTACTCGCCGGGACAGTCCTACGAGCAGTACTTC
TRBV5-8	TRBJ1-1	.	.	CASSLAGDPNTEAFF	TGTGCCAGCAGCTTGGCTGGGGACCCGAACACTGAAGCTTTCTTT
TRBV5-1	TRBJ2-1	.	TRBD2	CASSFSRGEGNEQFF	TGCGCCAGCAGCTTCTCCCGGGGGGAGGGCAATGAGCAGTTCTTC
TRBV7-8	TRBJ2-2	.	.	CASSNGQGVPSNTGELFF	TGTGCCAGCAGCAATGGCCAAGGGGTTCCATCGAACACCGGGGAGCTGTTTTTT
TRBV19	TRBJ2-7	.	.	CASSAGGSSSYEQYF	TGTGCCAGTAGTGCTGGGGGTTCCAGCTCCTACGAGCAGTACTTC
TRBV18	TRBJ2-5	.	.	CASSPAGPRAETQYF	TGTGCCAGCTCACCGGCGGGGCCCCGGGCCGAGACCCAGTACTTC
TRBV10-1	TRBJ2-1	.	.	CASSDLAGNEQFF	TGCGCCAGCAGCGATCTAGCTGGGAATGAGCAGTTCTTC
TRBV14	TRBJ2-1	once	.	CASSQGRLAYMENEQFF	TGTGCCAGCAGCCAAGGACGGCTAGCATACATGGAGAATGAGCAGTTCTTC
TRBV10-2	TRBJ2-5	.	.	CASTAMLETQYF	TGCGCCAGCACGGCGATGCTAGAGACCCAGTACTTC
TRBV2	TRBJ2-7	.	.	CASSWGRGATSYEQYF	TGTGCCAGCAGTTGGGGTCGCGGGGCCACCTCCTACGAGCAGTACTTC
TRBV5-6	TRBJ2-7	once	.	CASSLGAGTYEQYF	TGTGCCAGCAGCTTGGGGGCAGGGACCTACGAGCAGTACTTC
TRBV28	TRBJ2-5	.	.	CASSPRLGEYQETQYF	TGTGCCAGCAGTCCCAGACTCGGGGAGTACCAAGAGACCCAGTACTTC
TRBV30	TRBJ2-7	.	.	CAWSSGSSEQYF	TGTGCCTGGAGCTCCGGAAGCTCCGAGCAGTACTTC
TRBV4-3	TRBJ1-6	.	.	CASSQVWGKDNSPLHF	TGCGCCAGCAGCCAAGTTTGGGGCAAGGATAATTCACCCCTCCACTTT
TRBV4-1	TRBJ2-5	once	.	CASSPPEGRETQYF	TGCGCCAGCAGCCCTCCGGAGGGGCGGGAGACCCAGTACTTC